This T cell receptor beta chain came from a study of blood T cell repertoires in COVID-19 (dated by TCRdb to the early 2020s). About the study as a whole: The collaborator samples originated in the United States, Italy and Spain and spanned the acute and convalescent phases of COVID-19. Where available, HLA class I and class II types were taken from metadata supplied by the sample provider and were not determined by assay-based typing. Deeply sampled blood TCRbeta repertoires from subjects exposed to, actively infected with, or recovered from COVID-19 were included in the dataset. The repertoires were made available in a free public database intended to serve as a resource for research on the immune response to SARS-CoV-2. The samples were drawn from the first 160 participants of the ongoing ImmuneRACE study and from 950 to 1,500 subjects provided by 6 global collaborators. A de-identified subject ID, COVID-19 status, age in years and sex were almost always included in the sample metadata. The prospective study material was composed of cDNA or gDNA derived from T cells, B-cell-depleted T cells, or PBMCs. General conclusions and limits of the study: The quantity of clinical and demographic metadata differed by source and by participant and was supplied without curation.

Of note for this clone: The antigen this receptor binds is unknown. Nothing much larger sits one base from this clone, and base qualities are not available.

Reading the germline V gene gives CDR1 SGDLS and CDR2 YYNGEE. The junction shows trimming of 0 bases on V and 6 bases on J, and the gene matches do not reach 11 bases of it. The CDR3 has 18 amino acids, counting the end cysteine and phenylalanine. Of all the DNA, just the CDR3 is kept, 54 bases in frame from base 1. TCRbeta CDR3 regions were amplified from genomic DNA using the immunoSEQ Assay, a bias-controlled multiplex PCR. The paper's data handling went like this. Nucleated cell counts per sample were estimated from amplification of reference gene primers within the assay. To quantify the absolute abundance of each unique TCRbeta CDR3 rearrangement, sequence reads were collapsed and filtered. For each sample, productive Simpson clonality was calculated as the square root of Simpson's diversity index across productive rearrangements. The clones in this table, taken by TCRdb from immuneACCESS, are in-frame only. Not every clone is retained; where verified, under half of the shortfall comes from an unresolved V gene, and the cause of the rest is unknown. V, J and clone size were drawn from that table, and D and trimming were deduced from the DNA. The sample table holds 310,000 or so clones, of which about 84% were seen once. Roughly 1.6% of the sample is taken by the ten largest.

Each collaborating institution followed its own protocols to collect whole blood in K2EDTA tubes. For TCRbeta analysis, collaborators shipped samples in one of three forms: frozen whole blood, isolated PBMCs, or DNA extracted from either of those sample types. Sequenced: peripheral blood. This sequence was found in a woman aged 45-65 years with acute or convalescent COVID-19. Recombination linked TRBV9 to TRBJ2-1, with 11 bases matching TRBD2. The CDR3 has the sequence CASSVGPNPLAGVNEQFF. The bases read TGTGCCAGCAGCGTAGGCCCCAACCCACTAGCGGGGGTCAATGAGCAGTTCTTC.